The T cell receptor beta chain under discussion was sequenced for a study of early T cells in non-severe SARS-CoV-2 infection. Study at large: Whole-blood bulk RNA, unsorted, was sequenced, and chains were unpaired. Study-wide results and limits: Matches to VDJdb favored anti-spike CD8 responses and missed private and CD4 specificities.

The library protocol tagged individual cDNA molecules with unique molecular identifiers. TCRdb used MiXCR to reprocess the 5' RACE reads, holding one entry per CDR3 protein. The sample has tens of thousands of distinct CDR3 sequences, roughly 5.8% seen once; the top ten hold approximately 5.2%. The CDR3 has 12 amino acids. V lost 7 bases, J lost 4 bases, and 6 bases stayed unmatched. Germline V gene sequence: CDR1 SQVTM, CDR2 ANQGSEA. This clonotype is classed as medium-sized. The antigen is not known. The sequence derives from an adult who was a healthcare worker with PCR-confirmed SARS-CoV-2 infection or an uninfected control (not recorded which). The chain has TRBV29-1 and TRBJ1-2; TRBD1 aligns across 7 bases. Sequenced material: whole blood. The CDR3 here is CSGETGSYGYTF. For the CDR3, the DNA is TGCAGCGGAGAGACAGGGAGCTATGGCTACACCTTC.